A single sample gave rise to the 31 T cell receptor beta chains below, sequenced in a study of graft-versus-host responses after intestinal transplantation. TCRdb's table, derived via immunoSEQ multiplex PCR, lists solely in-frame clones and lacks some. This sample has some 15,000 clones, with approximately 93% found just once. The sample in question was PBMCs, obtained roughly 1,000 days after intestinal transplantation. These receptors all stem from a human patient who received an intestinal transplant, so some T cells may come from the graft donor.

The chain uses TRBV6-5 and TRBJ1-1, with D uncertain. Germline V lookup: CDR1 MNHEY, CDR2 SVGAGI. The CDR3 length is 11 residues. The V and J ends lost 6 bases and 3 bases respectively, with 5 bases between them. The CDR3: CASRGDTEAFF. The CDR3 DNA sequence: TGTGCCAGCAGGGGAGACACTGAAGCTTTCTTT.

The chain carries TRBV9 and TRBJ2-3, with unresolved D. The germline CDR1 and CDR2 sequences are SGDLS and YYNGEE. There are 11 residues in the CDR3. V was trimmed by 0 bases and J by 4 bases, leaving 0 bases between them. CDR3 in DNA: TGTGCCAGCAGCGTAGCAGATACGCAGTATTTT. Protein product: CASSVADTQYF.

This sequence joins TRBV27 and TRBJ1-2, with D unclear. The CDR3 has 14 amino acids. With 0 bases removed from V and 5 bases from J, the gap between germline ends came to 10 bases. CDR1 is MNHEY and CDR2 is SMNVEV in the germline V gene (reference sequence). This CDR3 is CASSLSLENYGYTF. The CDR3 nucleotides are TGTGCCAGCAGTTTATCCCTTGAGAATTATGGCTACACCTTC.

The chain has TRBV6-5 and TRBJ2-7; possibly TRBD1 for D (5 bases). V lost 8 bases and J lost 1, with 12 bases in between. Germline lookup yields CDR1 MNHEY and CDR2 SVGAGI. This CDR3 has 13 amino acids. The DNA of the CDR3 is TGTGCCAGCGGGGCCAGGAGATCCTACGAGCAGTACTTC. Its translation is CASGARRSYEQYF.

This chain links TRBV5-1 with TRBJ1-1, with D unresolved. CDR1 and CDR2 from the germline V gene are SGHRS and YFSETQ. The CDR3 runs to 14 residues. V was trimmed by 1 base and J by 0 bases, leaving 7 bases between them. CDR3 in amino acids: CASSLRPLNTEAFF. In DNA form, the CDR3 reads TGCGCCAGCAGCTTGCGACCACTGAACACTGAAGCTTTCTTT.

The rearrangement joins TRBV13 to TRBJ1-1; TRBD1 might be the D (5 bases). The CDR3 runs to 12 residues. The V and J ends lost 4 bases and 5 bases respectively, with 8 bases between them. Per germline, CDR1 PRHDT and CDR2 FYEKMQ (reference sequence). The CDR3 is CASSSGETEAFF. The CDR3 DNA sequence: TGTGCCAGCAGCTCGGGGGAAACTGAAGCTTTCTTT.

The chain carries TRBV7-3 and TRBJ2-1; 10 bases are shared with TRBD2. Germline V gene sequence: CDR1 SGHTA, CDR2 FQGTGA. The CDR3 consists of 18 residues. V gave up 0 bases and J gave up 0 bases; unmatched junction bases: 5. CDR3 protein: CASSLTSGGPSSYNEQFF. The CDR3 DNA is TGTGCCAGCAGCTTAACTAGCGGGGGGCCTAGCTCCTACAATGAGCAGTTCTTC.

This chain links TRBV5-1 with TRBJ1-1; D unresolved. CDR1 SGHRS and CDR2 YFSETQ come from the germline V gene. Trimming removed 0 bases from V and 3 bases from J, with 6 bases in between. This CDR3 region has 13 residues. The CDR3 nucleotides read TGCGCCAGCAGCTTGGGCGCGGACACTGAAGCTTTCTTT. This codes for CASSLGADTEAFF.

The genes are TRBV6-1 and TRBJ2-3; D remains unclear. This CDR3 comprises 14 residues. Germline CDR1 is MNHNS and CDR2 is SASEGT. The V and J ends lost 7 bases and 3 bases respectively, with 14 bases between them. CDR3 sequence (DNA): TGTGCCAGCAAGTCCCCCGTAGGGACAGATACGCAGTATTTT. This codes for CASKSPVGTDTQYF.

The chain joins TRBV6-1 to TRBJ1-3, with D perhaps matching TRBD1 (6 bases). The CDR3 has 16 residues. Germline CDR1 is MNHNS and CDR2 is SASEGT. V was pared by 1 base and J by 0 bases, with 10 bases between. CDR3 DNA sequence: TGTGCCAGCAGTGAAGTGGGCAGGGGCTCTGGAAACACCATATATTTT. Protein: CASSEVGRGSGNTIYF.

V and J are TRBV9 and TRBJ1-6; D may be TRBD1 (5 bases). The CDR3 covers 13 residues. Deletions cut 0 bases from V and 13 bases from J, with 11 bases between. The germline V gene encodes CDR1 SGDLS and CDR2 YYNGEE. Written as DNA, the CDR3 is TGTGCCAGCAGCGTAGATGGGACCTCTCCCCTCCACTTT. Translated, it gives CASSVDGTSPLHF.

This clone showed up just once. V usage is TRBV6-6 and J usage is TRBJ2-7; D gene uncertain. The V gene lost 0 bases and the J gene lost 0 bases, with 9 bases spanning the gap. Germline lookup yields CDR1 MNHNY and CDR2 SVGAGI (reference sequence). The CDR3 has 15 amino acids. The CDR3 protein is CASSYSSQSSYEQYF. The CDR3 coding sequence is TGTGCCAGCAGTTACTCGAGTCAGAGCTCCTACGAGCAGTACTTC.

The V call is TRBV6-1, the J call TRBJ2-5; weak D call: TRBD2 (7 bases). From germline, CDR1 is MNHNS and CDR2 SASEGT. The V end lost 2 bases, the J end lost 2 bases, and 12 bases lay between the germline ends. CDR3 length equals 15 residues. This chain's CDR3 is CASSERGRGQETQYF. The CDR3 coding sequence is TGTGCCAGCAGTGAACGGGGGCGGGGGCAAGAGACCCAGTACTTC.

The chain uses TRBV10-3 and TRBJ2-5; 10 bases fit TRBD2. The CDR3 spans 11 residues. Germline V gene lookup returns CDR1 ENHRY and CDR2 SYGVKD. Losses at the gene ends were 10 bases for V and 5 bases for J; bases not matched to a gene: 1. CDR3: CATTSGETQYF. The CDR3 DNA reads as TGTGCCACGACTAGCGGGGAGACCCAGTACTTC.

This chain joins TRBV6-6 and TRBJ2-3; a possible D gene is TRBD2 (5 bases). The germline CDR1 and CDR2 sequences are MNHNY and SVGAGI (reference sequence). The CDR3 sequence is 13 residues long. The V end was cut by 0 bases, the J end by 7 bases, with 8 bases between. DNA of the CDR3: TGTGCCAGCAGTTACTCCCTAGCCAATACGCAGTATTTT. Its translation: CASSYSLANTQYF.

V usage is TRBV5-1 and J usage is TRBJ2-6; D not resolved. V gave up 1 base and J gave up 0 bases, with 5 bases separating them. The CDR3 runs to 15 residues. CDR1 and CDR2 from the germline V gene are SGHRS and YFSETQ. CDR3 region: CASSLSVSGANVLTF. In nucleotides, the CDR3 is TGCGCCAGCAGCTTGTCAGTCTCTGGGGCCAACGTCCTGACTTTC. The variable domain in full, with the rest retrieved from reference TRBV5-1 and TRBJ2-6, is KAGVTQTPRYLIKTRGQQVTLSCSPISGHRSVSWYQQTPGQGLQFLFEYFSETQRNKGNFPGRFSGRQFSNSRSEMNVSTLELGDSALYLCASSLSVSGANVLTFGAGSRLTVL.

The chain combines TRBV5-1 with TRBJ2-3; D might be TRBD1 or TRBD2, each matching 5 bases. The germline V gene has CDR1 SGHRS and CDR2 YFSETQ. This CDR3 has 14 residues. V was shortened by 3 bases and J by 6 bases, with 14 bases between the two germline ends. The CDR3 DNA sequence: TGCGCCAGCAGCTCGGGACGGATTTCGGATACGCAGTATTTT. This sequence encodes CASSSGRISDTQYF.

In this sample, this clone turned up a few times. The chain has TRBV27 and TRBJ2-2; weak D call: TRBD2 (5 bases). Germline CDR1 reads MNHEY; CDR2 reads SMNVEV (reference sequence). V shed 6 bases and J shed 3 bases, with 8 bases lying between them. The CDR3 extends over 13 amino acids. The CDR3: CASSLAYTGELFF. The CDR3 bases are TGTGCCAGCAGCTTAGCGTACACCGGGGAGCTGTTTTTT.

This sequence joins TRBV6-5 and TRBJ1-1, with D unclear. The CDR3 spans 12 residues. Germline CDR1 is MNHEY and CDR2 is SVGAGI. Trimming stripped 0 bases from V and 7 bases from J, with 6 bases between. DNA for the CDR3: TGTGCCAGCAGTTACTCTGGCGGTGAAGCTTTCTTT. The encoded protein is CASSYSGGEAFF.

The CDR3 loop reads CASSQDFFRQAQETQYF. CDR3 DNA sequence: TGTGCCAGCAGCCAAGATTTTTTTCGGCAGGCCCAAGAGACCCAGTACTTC. The chain is built from TRBV14 and TRBJ2-5; no firm D call. Trimming removed 0 bases from V and 1 base from J, with 15 bases in between. The CDR3 contains 17 residues. Germline-derived CDR1 and CDR2 are SGHDN and FVKESK. Variable domain in full (rest from reference TRBV14 and TRBJ2-5): EAGVTQFPSHSVIEKGQTVTLRCDPISGHDNLYWYRRVMGKEIKFLLHFVKESKQDESGMPNNRFLAERTGGTYSTLKVQPAELEDSGVYFCASSQDFFRQAQETQYFGPGTRLLVL.

V gene TRBV6-5 combines with J gene TRBJ1-6; tentative D call: TRBD1 (6 bases). The CDR3 sequence is 14 residues long. V lost 6 bases, J lost 7 bases, and 13 bases lay in between. The germline V gene has CDR1 MNHEY and CDR2 SVGAGI. This chain's CDR3 is CASRRGPGNSPLHF. As DNA, the CDR3 is TGTGCCAGCAGGCGGGGGCCGGGGAATTCACCCCTCCACTTT.

This chain joins TRBV19 and TRBJ1-5; tentatively, D is TRBD1 (5 bases). This CDR3 spans 16 amino acids. Germline CDR1 and CDR2: LNHDA and SQIVND (reference sequence). Trimming shortened V by 3 bases and J by 0 bases, and 12 bases separated the two germline ends. CDR3 sequence reads: CASSIWGGDSNQPQHF. The CDR3 nucleotides are TGTGCCAGTAGTATCTGGGGGGGGGATAGCAATCAGCCCCAGCATTTT.

Note on this clone: One end of the junction does not line up with germline, which may come from a read error. The chain recombines TRBV6-1 with TRBJ2-3; 13 nucleotides agree with TRBD2. The CDR3 covers 15 residues. Germline CDR1 is MNHNS and CDR2 is SASEGT. CDR3 nucleotide sequence: TGTGCCAGCACTGAACTAGCGGGGGGGGCAGATACGCAGTATTTT. It translates to CASTELAGGADTQYF.

CDR3 region: CASSERESSYEQYF. The CDR3 nucleotides are TGTGCCAGCAGTGAGCGGGAAAGCTCCTACGAGCAGTACTTC. This sequence joins TRBV2 and TRBJ2-7; possible D gene TRBD2, 6 bases. CDR1 SNHLY and CDR2 FYNNEI come from the germline V gene. The CDR3 runs to 14 residues. V gave up 3 bases and J gave up 0 bases, with 9 bases separating them.

The chain combines TRBV7-9 with TRBJ2-7; possibly TRBD2 for D (6 bases). This CDR3 region has 14 residues. Trimming removed 10 bases at V and 5 bases at J, with 21 bases between. Per germline, CDR1 SEHNR and CDR2 FQNEAQ (reference sequence). In nucleotides, the CDR3 is TGTGCCACCCCACGGGCGGGAACCGAGCACGAGCAGTACTTC. Amino acid sequence: CATPRAGTEHEQYF.

The CDR3: CASSIGQVNTEAFF. CDR3 sequence (DNA): TGTGCCAGTAGTATAGGGCAGGTTAACACTGAAGCTTTCTTT. The genes are TRBV19 and TRBJ1-1; D not certain. The CDR3 is 14 residues long. Germline V gives CDR1 LNHDA, CDR2 SQIVND (reference sequence). Trimming pared 1 base from V and 2 bases from J, leaving 8 bases between.

The sample holds a few counts of this clone. The V and J genes are TRBV15 and TRBJ2-5; 7 positions agree with TRBD1. The J segment lost 5 bases and the V segment lost 4 bases, leaving 10 bases of the junction unmatched. The CDR3 sequence is 15 residues long. Germline V CDR1 and CDR2: LNHNV, YYDKDF (reference sequence). CDR3 sequence (DNA): TGTGCCACCAGCAAATGGACAGGATCTGGGGAGACCCAGTACTTC. Its translation is CATSKWTGSGETQYF.

The chain's CDR3 is CASSYGDRNSPLHF. For the CDR3, the DNA is TGTGCCAGCAGTTACGGGGACAGGAATTCACCCCTCCACTTT. V usage is TRBV6-5 and J usage is TRBJ1-6; TRBD1 matches 8 bases. The CDR3 is 14 amino acids. The germline V gene has CDR1 MNHEY and CDR2 SVGAGI. V lost 2 bases, J lost 7 bases, and 1 base stayed unmatched.

The rearrangement links TRBV10-3 to TRBJ1-4; D possibly corresponds to TRBD1 (5 bases). This CDR3 is 14 amino acids long. Germline V gene sequence: CDR1 ENHRY, CDR2 SYGVKD. V lost 6 bases to trimming and J lost 2 bases, with 10 bases between them. The CDR3 region is CAISEGTTNEKLFF. The CDR3 nucleotides are TGTGCCATCAGCGAAGGGACCACTAATGAAAAACTGTTTTTT.

This chain connects TRBV6-6 to TRBJ1-2, with 7 bases matching TRBD1. Germline CDR1 reads MNHNY; CDR2 reads SVGAGI (reference sequence). Trimming removed 8 bases from V and 5 bases from J; junction bases left unmatched: 14. The CDR3 runs 15 residues. CDR3 DNA sequence: TGTGCCAGCGGGCCCGGGGACAGCCCGACGTATGGCTACACCTTC. It translates to CASGPGDSPTYGYTF.

This rearrangement joins TRBV19 to TRBJ2-5; 7 positions agree with TRBD1. Trimming cost V 4 bases and J 1 base; bases outside gene matches: 3. The CDR3 consists of 14 residues. CDR1 LNHDA and CDR2 SQIVND come from the germline V gene (reference sequence). CDR3 region: CASSTRDSQETQYF. The CDR3, as DNA: TGTGCCAGTAGTACCCGGGACAGCCAAGAGACCCAGTACTTC.